A single sample is the source of the 18 T cell receptor beta chains below, sequenced in a study of OX40 agonist ivuxolimab in advanced cancers. TCRdb's table, derived via immunoSEQ multiplex PCR, lists solely in-frame clones and lacks some. The sample lists 41,000 or so clones; 70% to 85% were seen once. This specimen was CD4+ or CD8+ T cells sorted from blood, taken in a trial of the OX40 agonist ivuxolimab. Every receptor here comes from an adult with an advanced solid tumor such as melanoma, head and neck, liver or kidney cancer.

The V call is TRBV7-3, the J call TRBJ2-2; D is unresolved. This CDR3 is built from 15 residues. Trimming stripped 3 bases from V and 1 base from J, with 9 bases between. The germline V gene encodes CDR1 SGHTA and CDR2 FQGTGA. CDR3 DNA sequence: TGTGCCAGCAGCTTTGGGAATTGGAACACCGGGGAGCTGTTTTTT. Protein product: CASSFGNWNTGELFF.

The rearrangement uses TRBV7-6 and TRBJ1-2, with a weak D call TRBD1 (5 bases). There are 20 residues in the CDR3. Germline V gene sequence: CDR1 SGHVS, CDR2 FNYEAQ. The ends were cut back, 5 bases at V and 8 bases at J, with 36 bases in the middle. CDR3 in DNA: TGTGCCAGCAGCCGGGATGCCCCAACCGGGACTTCCTCCTTATTTTCGGGCTACACCTTC. Translation: CASSRDAPTGTSSLFSGYTF. Supplemented by reference TRBV7-6 and TRBJ1-2, the full variable domain reads GAGVSQSPRYKVTKRGQDVALRCDPISGHVSLYWYRQALGQGPEFLTYFNYEAQQDKSGLPNDRFSAERPEGSISTLTIQRTEQRDSAMYRCASSRDAPTGTSSLFSGYTFGSGTRLTVV.

This clone appeared a single time. This chain joins TRBV4-3 and TRBJ2-7, with TRBD2 matching 12 bases. The CDR3 contains 16 residues. The germline V gene encodes CDR1 LGHNA and CDR2 YSLEER. The J segment lost 0 bases and the V segment lost 1 base, leaving 1 base of the junction unmatched. CDR3 residues: CASSQGTSGDSYEQYF. CDR3 in DNA: TGCGCCAGCAGCCAAGGGACTAGCGGGGACTCCTACGAGCAGTACTTC.

The chain combines TRBV7-2 with TRBJ2-5, with 7 nucleotides matching TRBD2. The germline CDR1 and CDR2 sequences are SGHTA and FQGNSA. This CDR3 is built from 17 residues. V dropped 2 bases and J dropped 3; count of bases not matched to a gene: 12. The CDR3 spells CASSLSYWPSGKETQYF. The CDR3 DNA is TGTGCCAGCAGCTTAAGCTACTGGCCTAGCGGTAAAGAGACCCAGTACTTC.

J is TRBJ1-2 and V is TRBV29-1; possible D gene TRBD1, 5 bases. The germline V gene has CDR1 SQVTM and CDR2 ANQGSEA. Between the trimmed V and J ends, which lost 2 bases and 4 bases, there was a span of 11 bases. This CDR3 has 13 amino acids. Here the CDR3 reads CSVEHGGTYGYTF. The DNA of the CDR3 is TGCAGCGTTGAACATGGAGGGACCTATGGCTACACCTTC.

The chain is built from TRBV7-6 and TRBJ1-1; maybe TRBD1 (6 bases). Germline CDR1 is SGHVS and CDR2 is FNYEAQ. V was shortened by 2 bases and J by 5 bases, with 15 bases between the two germline ends. The CDR3 extends over 15 amino acids. The CDR3 DNA sequence: TGTGCCAGCAGCTTAAGTGTAGGGGGGGGGACTGAAGCTTTCTTT. As protein: CASSLSVGGGTEAFF.

The gene calls are TRBV28 and TRBJ1-1, with 7 positions matching TRBD1. The germline gives CDR1 MDHEN, CDR2 SYDVKM. This CDR3 comprises 17 residues. Trimming cost V 4 bases and J 4 bases; bases outside gene matches: 15. CDR3 in DNA: TGTGCCAGCAGTTCGATTTCCCAAGCGACAGGGAGCACTGAAGCTTTCTTT. Protein: CASSSISQATGSTEAFF. Based on the CDR3 plus reference TRBV28 and TRBJ1-1, the full variable domain is DVKVTQSSRYLVKRTGEKVFLECVQDMDHENMFWYRQDPGLGLRLIYFSYDVKMKEKGDIPEGYSVSREKKERFSLILESASTNQTSMYLCASSSISQATGSTEAFFGQGTRLTVV.

This clone was recorded a few times. The genes are TRBV27 and TRBJ2-1; 11 bases are a match to TRBD2. The CDR3 loop spans 13 amino acids. Trimming took 8 bases from V and 8 from J; bases not matched to a gene: 5. CDR1 is MNHEY, CDR2 SMNVEV, per germline (reference sequence). CDR3 sequence: CASGTSGPYEQFF. The DNA of the CDR3 is TGTGCCAGCGGGACTAGCGGTCCCTATGAGCAGTTCTTC.

Only one count was recorded for this clone. The chain combines TRBV16 with TRBJ1-1; a possible D gene is TRBD1 (5 bases). This CDR3 region has 13 residues. Germline V gene lookup returns CDR1 KGHSY and CDR2 FQNENV. The V end was cut by 4 bases, the J end by 6 bases, with 12 bases between. CDR3 region: CASSPIVGAEAFF. For the CDR3, the DNA is TGTGCCAGCAGCCCCATCGTGGGGGCTGAAGCTTTCTTT. Based on the CDR3 plus reference TRBV16 and TRBJ1-1, the full variable domain is GEEVAQTPKHLVRGEGQKAKLYCAPIKGHSYVFWYQQVLKNEFKFLISFQNENVFDETGMPKERFSAKCLPNSPCSLEIQATKLEDSAVYFCASSPIVGAEAFFGQGTRLTVV.

The chain recombines TRBV4-1 with TRBJ1-6; D gene uncertain. V lost 4 bases and J lost 3, with 13 bases in between. Germline assignment: CDR1 MGHRA and CDR2 YSYEKL. The CDR3 runs 16 residues. CDR3 region: CASSPTREGYNSPLHF. The DNA of the CDR3 is TGCGCCAGCAGCCCGACCCGGGAGGGCTATAATTCACCCCTCCACTTT.

The chain couples TRBV7-9 to TRBJ2-5; 7 nucleotides line up with TRBD2. Losses at the gene ends were 3 bases for V and 7 bases for J; bases not matched to a gene: 17. Germline-derived CDR1 and CDR2 are SEHNR and FQNEAQ (reference sequence). This CDR3 spans 17 amino acids. In DNA, the CDR3 is TGTGCCAGCAGCTTGGGGGGGGTTGCATCAGAGGTCGGGACCCAGTACTTC. Its protein product is CASSLGGVASEVGTQYF.

This clone has only a few counts. The chain has TRBV4-1 and TRBJ1-6, with D uncertain. Trimming took 3 bases from V and 9 from J, leaving 12 bases between them. Germline V gene data show CDR1 as MGHRA and CDR2 as YSYEKL. This CDR3 comprises 14 residues. The CDR3 DNA is TGCGCCAGCAGCCACCCAGACCGGGTTTCACCCCTCCACTTT. Its translation: CASSHPDRVSPLHF.

The chain carries TRBV7-4 and TRBJ1-4; D remains unclear. This CDR3 spans 16 amino acids. Germline loops: CDR1 SGHVT, CDR2 SQSDAQ. Trimming stripped 2 bases from V and 0 bases from J, with 10 bases between. In DNA, the CDR3 is TGTGCCAGCAGCTTAAACCGAGGCCCAACTAATGAAAAACTGTTTTTT. This gives the protein CASSLNRGPTNEKLFF.

This clone was counted a single time. J is TRBJ1-1 and V is TRBV10-3; D is perhaps TRBD1 (5 bases). Trimming left V 5 bases short and J 1 base short, with 11 bases between. Germline assignment: CDR1 ENHRY and CDR2 SYGVKD. The CDR3 is 14 residues long. The CDR3 sequence: CAISRDSQNTEAFF. The CDR3 coding sequence is TGTGCCATCAGTCGGGACTCGCAGAACACTGAAGCTTTCTTT.

The rearrangement links TRBV2 to TRBJ1-6; no firm D call. The ends were cut back, 2 bases at V and 7 bases at J, with 6 bases in the middle. This CDR3 is built from 13 residues. The germline CDR1 and CDR2 sequences are SNHLY and FYNNEI. CDR3 coding DNA: TGTGCCAGCAGTGAATCGGTAAATTCACCCCTCCACTTT. This gives the protein CASSESVNSPLHF.

In nucleotides, the CDR3 is TGCGCCAGCAGCATTGTGACAGGGGGAGACGCTGAAGCTTTCTTT. It encodes CASSIVTGGDAEAFF. The J gene is TRBJ1-1, the V gene TRBV5-1; 9 bases are a match to TRBD1. V dropped 4 bases and J dropped 6; count of bases not matched to a gene: 10. This CDR3 comprises 15 residues. Germline CDR1 and CDR2: SGHRS and YFSETQ.

V gene TRBV6-1 combines with J gene TRBJ2-3; 7 positions match TRBD1. The CDR3 spans 15 residues. V was clipped by 4 bases and J by 1 base; unmatched bases: 5. From germline, CDR1 is MNHNS and CDR2 SASEGT. This CDR3 reads CASSGNRGGTDTQYF. CDR3 nucleotide sequence: TGTGCCAGCAGTGGCAACAGGGGAGGCACAGATACGCAGTATTTT.

CDR3 sequence reads: CASSSLGQPQHF. In nucleotides, the CDR3 is TGTGCCAGCAGCTCCCTGGGTCAGCCCCAGCATTTT. The chain has TRBV7-2 and TRBJ1-5; the D is unclear. The CDR3 loop spans 12 amino acids. Trimming took off 4 bases at V and 6 bases at J, with 7 bases between the two ends. CDR1 SGHTA and CDR2 FQGNSA come from the germline V gene.